This is a list of T cell receptor beta chains from one sample in a study of blood T cell repertoires in COVID-19. Libraries were prepared by immunoSEQ multiplex PCR; TCRdb keeps only in-frame clonotypes and omits some of them. The sample records roughly 72,000 clones, approximately 90% being singletons. The sample taken for sequencing was peripheral blood. The receptors shown here come from a human donor in a cohort sampled during active COVID-19. CDR3s include the opening cysteine and the closing phenylalanine or tryptophan. The order of the fields is V gene, CDR3 length, D gene, clone size, J gene, CDR3 DNA, CDR3 protein. The D gene is left open where the match is weak. Clone size is stated in some rows and not others, as once, few, many or a class when expanded.

TRBV5-5	15	-	-	TRBJ2-1	TGTGCCAGCAGCTTCGTCGGGGTAACCTACAATGAGCAGTTCTTC	CASSFVGVTYNEQFF
TRBV3-1/TRBV3-2	14	-	-	TRBJ1-5	TGTGCCAGCAGCCGGGACAACTCCAATCAGCCCCAGCATTTT	CASSRDNSNQPQHF
TRBV7-8	17	-	-	TRBJ1-5	TGTGCCAGCACCCTCGGGCTTACGGGGGGGTATCTTCAGCCCCAGCATTTT	CASTLGLTGGYLQPQHF
TRBV19	15	-	-	TRBJ1-4	TGTGCCAGTAGTGTTACATCACCAACTAATGAAAAACTGTTTTTT	CASSVTSPTNEKLFF
TRBV5-1	15	-	-	TRBJ1-3	TGCGCCAGCAGCGCAGGAAACCCCACTGGAAACACCATATATTTT	CASSAGNPTGNTIYF
TRBV19	15	-	-	TRBJ2-1	TGTGCCAGTAGTATAGAGAGGAGTTCCTACAATGAGCAGTTCTTC	CASSIERSSYNEQFF
TRBV5-4	14	TRBD1	-	TRBJ1-2	TGTGCCAGCAGCTTCGGACAGGGGGTAGGAGGCTACACCTTC	CASSFGQGVGGYTF
TRBV15	15	TRBD2	-	TRBJ2-7	TGTGCCACCAGCAGCGAACTAGCGGGGAGGAACGAGCAGTACTTC	CATSSELAGRNEQYF
TRBV29-1	13	-	-	TRBJ1-2	TGCAGCGTTGAACCCCAGGGTAACTATGGCTACACCTTC	CSVEPQGNYGYTF
TRBV2	16	TRBD1	few	TRBJ1-1	TGTGCCAGCAGTGAAGCGACAGGGGGCTTGAACACTGAAGCTTTCTTT	CASSEATGGLNTEAFF
TRBV9	12	-	-	TRBJ1-1	TGTGCCAGCAGCGTAGATGAGGCCGAAGCTTTCTTT	CASSVDEAEAFF
TRBV19	14	TRBD1	-	TRBJ2-7	TGTGCCAGTAGTATGGGACAGGGGACGGGCGAGCAGTACTTC	CASSMGQGTGEQYF
TRBV11-3	16	TRBD2	once	TRBJ2-3	TGTGCCAGCAGCTCAGGACTAGCGGGGGTTAGAGATACGCAGTATTTT	CASSSGLAGVRDTQYF
TRBV5-4	13	TRBD2	-	TRBJ2-7	TGTGCCAGCAGCTTCGGGACTAGCTACGAGCAGTACTTC	CASSFGTSYEQYF